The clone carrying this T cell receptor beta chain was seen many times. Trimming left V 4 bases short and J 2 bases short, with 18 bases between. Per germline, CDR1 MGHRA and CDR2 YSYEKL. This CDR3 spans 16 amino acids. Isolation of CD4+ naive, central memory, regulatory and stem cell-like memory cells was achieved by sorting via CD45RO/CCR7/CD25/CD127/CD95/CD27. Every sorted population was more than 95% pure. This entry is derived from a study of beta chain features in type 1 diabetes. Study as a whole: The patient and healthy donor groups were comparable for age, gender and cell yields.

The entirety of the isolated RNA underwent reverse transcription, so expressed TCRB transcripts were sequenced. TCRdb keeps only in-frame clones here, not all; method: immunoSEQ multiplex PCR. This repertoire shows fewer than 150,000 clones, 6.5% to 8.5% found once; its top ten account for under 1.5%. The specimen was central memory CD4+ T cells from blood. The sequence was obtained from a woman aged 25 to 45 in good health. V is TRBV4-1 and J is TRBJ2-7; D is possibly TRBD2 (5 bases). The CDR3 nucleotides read TGCGCCAGCAGCCCGCGCTGGGCAGCGGATACCTACGAGCAGTACTTC. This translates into CASSPRWAADTYEQYF.